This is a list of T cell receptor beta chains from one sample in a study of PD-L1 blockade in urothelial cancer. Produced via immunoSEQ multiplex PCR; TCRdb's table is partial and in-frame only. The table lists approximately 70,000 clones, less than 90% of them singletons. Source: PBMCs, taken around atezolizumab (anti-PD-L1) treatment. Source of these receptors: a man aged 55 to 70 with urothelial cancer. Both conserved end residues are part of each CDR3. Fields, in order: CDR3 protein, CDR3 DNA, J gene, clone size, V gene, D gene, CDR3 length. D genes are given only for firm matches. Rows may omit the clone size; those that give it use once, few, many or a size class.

CDR3: CASSGAGQGLYGYTF
DNA: TGTGCCAGCAGTGGGGCGGGACAGGGACTCTATGGCTACACCTTC
J: TRBJ1-2
size: NA
V: TRBV2
D: TRBD1
length: 15

CDR3: CASTPAGGKTEAFF
DNA: TGTGCCAGCACTCCCGCAGGAGGGAAGACTGAAGCTTTCTTT
J: TRBJ1-1
size: NA
V: TRBV6-5
D: NA
length: 14

CDR3: CASSLGLAGGYTQYF
DNA: TGTGCCAGCAGCTTGGGCCTAGCGGGAGGATATACGCAGTATTTT
J: TRBJ2-3
size: NA
V: TRBV11-2
D: TRBD2
length: 15

CDR3: CASSPGTSGGQEQFF
DNA: TGCGCCAGCAGCCCAGGGACTAGCGGGGGGCAAGAGCAGTTCTTC
J: TRBJ2-1
size: NA
V: TRBV5-1
D: TRBD2
length: 15

CDR3: CASSPQWGGTNVYNEQFF
DNA: TGCGCCAGCAGCCCCCAGTGGGGCGGGACGAACGTGTACAATGAGCAGTTCTTC
J: TRBJ2-1
size: NA
V: TRBV4-3
D: NA
length: 18

CDR3: CAIRGTGTGELFF
DNA: TGTGCCATAAGGGGGACGGGCACCGGGGAGCTGTTTTTT
J: TRBJ2-2
size: NA
V: TRBV10-3
D: NA
length: 13

CDR3: CASNSGGAQYNSPLHF
DNA: TGTGCCAGCAATTCCGGGGGGGCCCAATATAATTCACCCCTCCACTTT
J: TRBJ1-6
size: NA
V: TRBV9
D: NA
length: 16

CDR3: CASSAGVRETQYF
DNA: TGTGCCAGTAGTGCAGGGGTCAGAGAGACCCAGTACTTC
J: TRBJ2-5
size: NA
V: TRBV19
D: NA
length: 13

CDR3: CASNRGLAGGGAKNIQYF
DNA: TGTGCCAGTAATAGGGGACTAGCGGGTGGTGGGGCCAAAAACATTCAGTACTTC
J: TRBJ2-4
size: NA
V: TRBV19
D: TRBD2
length: 18

CDR3: CASRPEGMLAGPSDTQYF
DNA: TGCGCCAGCAGGCCGGAGGGAATGCTAGCGGGCCCCTCGGATACGCAGTATTTT
J: TRBJ2-3
size: NA
V: TRBV5-1
D: TRBD2
length: 18

CDR3: CASSLSGDLNTEAFF
DNA: TGTGCCAGCAGCTTAAGCGGAGACTTGAACACTGAAGCTTTCTTT
J: TRBJ1-1
size: NA
V: TRBV7-6
D: NA
length: 15

CDR3: CASSSHTGDYGYTF
DNA: TGTGCCAGCAGTTCTCACACAGGGGACTATGGCTACACCTTC
J: TRBJ1-2
size: NA
V: TRBV28
D: TRBD1
length: 14

CDR3: CASSQGQLLSGNTIYF
DNA: TGTGCCAGCAGCCAGGGACAGCTCCTCTCTGGAAACACCATATATTTT
J: TRBJ1-3
size: NA
V: TRBV11-2
D: TRBD1
length: 16

CDR3: CASGLVSGYTIYF
DNA: TGTGCTAGTGGTTTGGTATCGGGGTACACCATATATTTT
J: TRBJ1-3
size: NA
V: TRBV12-5
D: NA
length: 13

CDR3: CASSQVPGQGREQYF
DNA: TGCGCCAGCAGCCAAGTCCCGGGACAGGGCCGTGAGCAGTACTTC
J: TRBJ2-7
size: once
V: TRBV4-1
D: TRBD1
length: 15

CDR3: CASSPGQFFTEAFF
DNA: TGTGCCAGCTCGCCCGGACAGTTTTTCACTGAAGCTTTCTTT
J: TRBJ1-1
size: NA
V: TRBV18
D: NA
length: 14

CDR3: CAPLWNTEAFF
DNA: TGTGCCCCACTGTGGAACACTGAAGCTTTCTTT
J: TRBJ1-1
size: NA
V: TRBV6-8
D: NA
length: 11

CDR3: CASSTSGGWQPQHF
DNA: TGTGCCAGTAGTACCTCAGGGGGCTGGCAGCCCCAGCATTTT
J: TRBJ1-5
size: NA
V: TRBV19
D: TRBD1
length: 14

CDR3: CASMEIGSPYNEQFF
DNA: TGTGCCAGCATGGAGATCGGGAGCCCCTACAATGAGCAGTTCTTC
J: TRBJ2-1
size: few
V: TRBV27
D: NA
length: 15

CDR3: CAINKDRGRLDGYTF
DNA: TGTGCCATCAATAAGGACAGGGGGCGACTGGATGGCTACACCTTC
J: TRBJ1-2
size: NA
V: TRBV10-3
D: TRBD1
length: 15

CDR3: CAWSRTGNYGYTF
DNA: TGTGCCTGGAGTAGGACGGGAAACTATGGCTACACCTTC
J: TRBJ1-2
size: NA
V: TRBV30
D: NA
length: 13

CDR3: CASSSRDRAGYGYTF
DNA: TGTGCCAGTAGTTCCCGGGACAGGGCAGGCTATGGCTACACCTTC
J: TRBJ1-2
size: once
V: TRBV19
D: TRBD1
length: 15

CDR3: CASSAYLGGPGNTIYF
DNA: TGTGCCAGCAGCGCATACCTCGGGGGGCCAGGAAACACCATATATTTT
J: TRBJ1-3
size: NA
V: TRBV9
D: NA
length: 16

CDR3: CASSARNRESSSEQFF
DNA: TGTGCCAGCAGCGCCCGAAACAGGGAATCGTCGAGTGAGCAGTTCTTC
J: TRBJ2-1
size: NA
V: TRBV9
D: NA
length: 16

CDR3: CASSLMGETQYF
DNA: TGTGCCAGCAGCTTAATGGGCGAGACCCAGTACTTC
J: TRBJ2-5
size: NA
V: TRBV5-8
D: NA
length: 12

CDR3: CAISGGTSGLNEQFF
DNA: TGTGCCATCAGTGGGGGGACTAGCGGCCTCAATGAGCAGTTCTTC
J: TRBJ2-1
size: NA
V: TRBV10-3
D: TRBD2
length: 15

CDR3: CASSESRGLADTQYF
DNA: TGCGCCAGCAGTGAGAGCAGGGGGCTCGCAGATACGCAGTATTTT
J: TRBJ2-3
size: NA
V: TRBV10-1
D: TRBD1
length: 15

CDR3: CSVVEGGGNQPQHF
DNA: TGCAGCGTTGTGGAGGGCGGGGGCAATCAGCCCCAGCATTTT
J: TRBJ1-5
size: once
V: TRBV29-1
D: NA
length: 14

CDR3: CASSEAGGPLSIQYF
DNA: TGTGCCAGCAGTGAGGCGGGGGGGCCTTTGAGCATTCAGTACTTC
J: TRBJ2-4
size: NA
V: TRBV2
D: TRBD2
length: 15

CDR3: CASGWFVPGQGAGNQPQHF
DNA: TGTGCTAGTGGTTGGTTCGTCCCGGGACAGGGGGCGGGCAATCAGCCCCAGCATTTT
J: TRBJ1-5
size: NA
V: TRBV12-5
D: TRBD1
length: 19

CDR3: CASSEARAGGPYEQYF
DNA: TGTGCCAGCAGTGAAGCGCGGGCGGGAGGGCCCTACGAGCAGTACTTC
J: TRBJ2-7
size: NA
V: TRBV6-1
D: TRBD2
length: 16

CDR3: CASSLALGNTEAFF
DNA: TGCGCCAGCAGCTTGGCACTTGGGAACACTGAAGCTTTCTTT
J: TRBJ1-1
size: NA
V: TRBV5-1
D: NA
length: 14

CDR3: CASSLPLAGGQETQYF
DNA: TGTGCCAGCAGCTTACCACTAGCGGGAGGGCAAGAGACCCAGTACTTC
J: TRBJ2-5
size: NA
V: TRBV7-2
D: TRBD2
length: 16

CDR3: CASSTYRGREQYF
DNA: TGTGCCAGCAGCACGTACAGGGGGCGCGAGCAGTACTTC
J: TRBJ2-7
size: NA
V: TRBV7-2
D: TRBD1
length: 13

CDR3: CASSPNEYPRLAGGLNPYEQYF
DNA: TGTGCCAGCTCACCGAACGAATACCCTAGACTAGCGGGAGGCTTAAATCCCTACGAGCAGTACTTC
J: TRBJ2-7
size: NA
V: TRBV18
D: TRBD2
length: 22

CDR3: CASSYTSGRGYEQYF
DNA: TGTGCCAGCAGTTACACTAGCGGGAGGGGTTACGAGCAGTACTTC
J: TRBJ2-7
size: NA
V: TRBV6-6
D: TRBD2
length: 15

CDR3: CAIRPVEGASNQPQHF
DNA: TGTGCCATACGACCCGTTGAGGGGGCTAGCAATCAGCCCCAGCATTTT
J: TRBJ1-5
size: few
V: TRBV6-4
D: TRBD1
length: 16

CDR3: CASSFKCRVAPYNEQFF
DNA: TGTGCCAGCAGCTTTAAATGTAGAGTAGCGCCCTACAATGAGCAGTTCTTC
J: TRBJ2-1
size: NA
V: TRBV5-7
D: NA
length: 17

CDR3: CASSQARDTPRPQYF
DNA: TGCGCCAGCAGCCAAGCCCGGGACACCCCTAGGCCCCAGTACTTC
J: TRBJ2-5
size: NA
V: TRBV4-3
D: NA
length: 15

CDR3: CASSLNHYEQYF
DNA: TGTGCCAGCAGCTTAAATCACTACGAGCAGTACTTC
J: TRBJ2-7
size: NA
V: TRBV5-6
D: NA
length: 12

CDR3: CASSFGQGRGETQYF
DNA: TGTGCCAGCAGCTTTGGACAGGGAAGAGGAGAGACCCAGTACTTC
J: TRBJ2-5
size: NA
V: TRBV5-4
D: TRBD1
length: 15

CDR3: CASSMGIQGAQPQHF
DNA: TGTGCCAGCAGTATGGGGATTCAGGGGGCTCAGCCCCAGCATTTT
J: TRBJ1-5
size: NA
V: TRBV6-5
D: TRBD1
length: 15

CDR3: CASSDQGTTVGETQYF
DNA: TGTGCCAGCAGTGACCAAGGGACTACCGTCGGTGAGACCCAGTACTTC
J: TRBJ2-5
size: NA
V: TRBV25-1
D: TRBD2
length: 16

CDR3: CASSPFFTGGYSGANVLTF
DNA: TGCGCCAGCAGCCCGTTCTTTACAGGGGGATACTCTGGGGCCAACGTCCTGACTTTC
J: TRBJ2-6
size: NA
V: TRBV5-1
D: TRBD1
length: 19

CDR3: CASSPDSINQPQHF
DNA: TGTGCCAGCAGCCCCGACAGCATCAATCAGCCCCAGCATTTT
J: TRBJ1-5
size: NA
V: TRBV2
D: NA
length: 14

CDR3: CAISGQGGADTQYF
DNA: TGTGCCATCAGTGGACAGGGGGGGGCAGATACGCAGTATTTT
J: TRBJ2-3
size: NA
V: TRBV10-3
D: TRBD1
length: 14

CDR3: CASSGGQVFSGNTIYF
DNA: TGTGCCAGCAGCGGGGGACAGGTTTTCTCTGGAAACACCATATATTTT
J: TRBJ1-3
size: NA
V: TRBV9
D: TRBD1
length: 16

CDR3: CASSHTEDSMPGTF
DNA: TGTGCCAGCAGCCATACAGAGGACTCGATGCCGGGGACATTT
J: TRBJ2-2
size: NA
V: TRBV5-4
D: NA
length: 14

CDR3: CASSRNRVFMAEAFF
DNA: TGTGCCAGCAGTCGGAACAGGGTTTTCATGGCTGAAGCTTTCTTT
J: TRBJ1-1
size: NA
V: TRBV14
D: NA
length: 15

CDR3: CASSPFSRDRDHTGELFF
DNA: TGTGCCAGCTCACCATTTTCCCGGGACAGGGATCACACCGGGGAGCTGTTTTTT
J: TRBJ2-2
size: once
V: TRBV18
D: TRBD1
length: 18